This T cell receptor beta chain was recorded in a study of vaccination effects on CD4 cells after COVID-19. General study results and limits: Few convalescent patients were included, and no early post-infection timepoints were sampled.

Clones were sequenced by immunoSEQ multiplex PCR, and TCRdb holds only the in-frame ones, with some missing. Among about 40,000 clones listed, just under 75% were seen once. As to this clone: As yet, its antigen is unknown.

Trimming left V 2 bases short and J 3 bases short, with 11 bases between. The CDR3 is 15 amino acids. CDR1 is KGHSY and CDR2 is FQNENV in the germline V gene. Sequencing was preceded by expansion of antigen-specific CD4+ T cells with viral peptide pools in the ViraFEST assay. Subsequent to a culture period of 10 days, CD4+ T cells were isolated. This individual tested PCR-positive for SARS-CoV-2 infection between March and December 2020. This TCR came from a human donor who had a prior SARS-CoV-2 infection. The chain has TRBV16 and TRBJ1-5; no clear D. Specimen: CD4+ T cells from PBMCs cultured with a peptide pool, collected before COVID-19 vaccination. CDR3 sequence: CASSQVARNNQPQHF. Written as DNA, the CDR3 is TGTGCCAGCAGCCAAGTGGCCAGAAACAATCAGCCCCAGCATTTT.